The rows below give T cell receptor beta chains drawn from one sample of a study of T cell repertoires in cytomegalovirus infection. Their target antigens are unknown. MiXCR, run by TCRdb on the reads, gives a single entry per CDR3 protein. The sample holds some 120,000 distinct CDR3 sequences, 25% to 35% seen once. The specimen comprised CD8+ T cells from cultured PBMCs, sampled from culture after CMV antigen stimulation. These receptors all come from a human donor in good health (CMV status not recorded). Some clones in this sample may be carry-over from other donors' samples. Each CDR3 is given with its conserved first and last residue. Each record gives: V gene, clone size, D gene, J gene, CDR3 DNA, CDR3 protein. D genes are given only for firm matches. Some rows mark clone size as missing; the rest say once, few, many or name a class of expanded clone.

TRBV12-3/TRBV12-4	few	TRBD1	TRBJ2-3	TGTGCCAGCAGTTTGTGGGACAGGGGCACAGATACGCAGTATTTT	CASSLWDRGTDTQYF
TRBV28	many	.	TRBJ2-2	TGTGCCAGCAGTTTTCGTCTGACCGGGGAGCTGTTTTTT	CASSFRLTGELFF
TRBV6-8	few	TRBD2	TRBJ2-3	TGTGCCAGCAGTTACTCGAATACGGGGACTAGCGGGGAGACAGATACGCAGTATTTT	CASSYSNTGTSGETDTQYF
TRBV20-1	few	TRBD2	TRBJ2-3	TGCAGTGCTAGAGATTGGGGTATGGCTAGCGGGGGCACAGATACGCAGTATTTT	CSARDWGMASGGTDTQYF
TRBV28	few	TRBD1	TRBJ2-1	TGTGCCAGCAGTTTACCCGGACAGGGTGGTGAGCAGTTCTTC	CASSLPGQGGEQFF
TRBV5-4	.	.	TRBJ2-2	TGTGCCAGCAGCGCGGGGTTCGACACCGGGGAGCTGTTTTTT	CASSAGFDTGELFF
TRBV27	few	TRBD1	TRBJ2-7	TGTGCCAGCAGTTCTCCTCGACAGGGCTCCTACGAGCAGTACTTC	CASSSPRQGSYEQYF
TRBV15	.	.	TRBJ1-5	TGTGCCACCAGCAGAGACCCGACAGGACATCAGCCCCAGCATTTT	CATSRDPTGHQPQHF
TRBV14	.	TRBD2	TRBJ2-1	TGTGCCAGCAGCCATTTTAGCGGGGGGGCCAGAGATGAGCAGTTCTTC	CASSHFSGGARDEQFF
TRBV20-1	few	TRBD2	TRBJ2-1	TGCAGTGCTCACGGGACTAGCGGGGGGAGCTCCTACAATGAGCAGTTCTTC	CSAHGTSGGSSYNEQFF
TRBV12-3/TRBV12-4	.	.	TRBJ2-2	TGTGCCAGCAGTTTAGCGGGAAGGCAGACGAACACCGGGGAGCTGTTTTTT	CASSLAGRQTNTGELFF
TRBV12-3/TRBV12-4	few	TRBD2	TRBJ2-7	TGTGCCAGCAACCCCGCGGGGGGTTTGGACGAGCAGTACTTC	CASNPAGGLDEQYF
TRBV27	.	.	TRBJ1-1	TGTGCCAGCAGTTTCTTTGGTGGGAACACTGAAGCTTTCTTT	CASSFFGGNTEAFF
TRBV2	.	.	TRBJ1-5	TGTGCCAGCAGTCCAACGCGGTGGGGCAATCAGCCCCAGCATTTT	CASSPTRWGNQPQHF
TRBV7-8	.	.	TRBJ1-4	TGTGCCAGCAGCCTCCGGCCCGGGAATGAAAAACTGTTTTTT	CASSLRPGNEKLFF
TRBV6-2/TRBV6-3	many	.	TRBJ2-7	TGTGCCAGCAGTTACTCGGTTACATGGTCCGAGCAGTACTTC	CASSYSVTWSEQYF
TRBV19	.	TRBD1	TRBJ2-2	TGTGCCAGTAGTATAGACCGGGACAGGGATTACACCGGGGAGCTGTTTTTT	CASSIDRDRDYTGELFF
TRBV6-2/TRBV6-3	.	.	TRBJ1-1	TGTGCCAGCAGTTACCGCCCGTCTCGAGGGTACACTGAAGCTTTCTTT	CASSYRPSRGYTEAFF
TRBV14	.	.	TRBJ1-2	TGTGCCAGCAGCCAAGAATGGCAGGGCGGTGGCTACACCTTC	CASSQEWQGGGYTF
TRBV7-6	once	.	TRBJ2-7	TGTGCCAGCAGTATCGGGGGCGGCGAGCAGTACTTC	CASSIGGGEQYF
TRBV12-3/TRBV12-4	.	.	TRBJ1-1	TGTGCCAGCAGTTACCCCATGGCGGGGGTCACATCAATCGCGAACACTGAAGCTTTCTTT	CASSYPMAGVTSIANTEAFF
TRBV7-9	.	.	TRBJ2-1	TGTGCCAGCAGCTTACGGGTAGGGGGAATGGCGGATGAGCAGTTCTTC	CASSLRVGGMADEQFF
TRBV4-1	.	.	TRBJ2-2	TGCGCCAGCAGCCAAGTTGCGCCGGGGGAGCTGTTTTTT	CASSQVAPGELFF
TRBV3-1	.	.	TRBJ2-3	TGTGCCAGCAGCAGCAACGGGGGGCGGTCAGATACGCAGTATTTT	CASSSNGGRSDTQYF
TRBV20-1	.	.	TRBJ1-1	TGCAGTGCTCGAGCTAACACTGAAGCTTTCTTT	CSARANTEAFF
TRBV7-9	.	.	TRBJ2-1	TGTGCCAGCAGCCCCTTGGAGGGTAAATCCTACAATGAGCAGTTCTTC	CASSPLEGKSYNEQFF
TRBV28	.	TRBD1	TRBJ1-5	TGTGCCAGCAGTTTTCCCGGGACAGGGGAAATTAATCAGCCCCAGCATTTT	CASSFPGTGEINQPQHF
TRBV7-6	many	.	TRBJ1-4	TGTGCCAGCCAGCGGAAGCCCTCAACTAATGAAAAACTGTTTTTT	CASQRKPSTNEKLFF
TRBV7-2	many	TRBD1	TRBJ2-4	TGTGCCAGCAGCCCAGGGGGACAGATAACTTTAGCCAAAAACATTCAGTACTTC	CASSPGGQITLAKNIQYF
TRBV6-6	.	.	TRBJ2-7	TGTGCCAGCAGATTCGGGACCTACTACGAGCAGTACTTC	CASRFGTYYEQYF
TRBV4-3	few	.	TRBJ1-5	TGCGCCAGCAGCCAAGCAAGGGTAAATAATCAGCCCCAGCATTTT	CASSQARVNNQPQHF
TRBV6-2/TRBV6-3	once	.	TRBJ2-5	TGTGCCAGCAGTTACTCTGCGGTGGAGGACCAGTACTTC	CASSYSAVEDQYF
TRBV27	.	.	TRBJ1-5	TGTGCCAGCAGTTTGGACGGTTTCGGCAATCAGCCCCAGCATTTT	CASSLDGFGNQPQHF
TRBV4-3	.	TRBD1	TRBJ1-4	TGCGCCAGCAGCCAAGGACAGGGAGATGAAAAACTGTTTTTT	CASSQGQGDEKLFF
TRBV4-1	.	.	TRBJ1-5	TGCGCCAGCAGCCCTATAAAGGCCAAGGACAATCAGCCCCAGCATTTT	CASSPIKAKDNQPQHF
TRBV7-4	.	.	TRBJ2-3	TGTGCCAGCAGCTTAGCTCGCACCGATACGCAGTATTTT	CASSLARTDTQYF
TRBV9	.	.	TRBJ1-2	TGTGCCAGCAGCGTAGCAGGGTCCAACTATGGCTACACCTTC	CASSVAGSNYGYTF
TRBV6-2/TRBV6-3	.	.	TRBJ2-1	TGTGCCAGCAGAGCGGCGGGTTCTTACAATGAGCAGTTCTTC	CASRAAGSYNEQFF
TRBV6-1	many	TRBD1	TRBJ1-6	TGTGCCAGCAGCGAGGGACAGGGGGTATCACCCCTCCACTTT	CASSEGQGVSPLHF
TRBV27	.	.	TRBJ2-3	TGTGCCAGCAGTTTACGAGGGTATACCCTCACTAGCACAGATACGCAGTATTTT	CASSLRGYTLTSTDTQYF
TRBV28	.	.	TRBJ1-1	TGTGCCAGCAGTTTATATTTTGAGGCAGGGGTGATCACTGAAGCTTTCTTT	CASSLYFEAGVITEAFF
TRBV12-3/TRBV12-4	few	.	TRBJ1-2	TGTGCCAGCAGTTCCGGGACTTATGGCTACACCTTC	CASSSGTYGYTF
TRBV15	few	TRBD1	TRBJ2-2	TGTGCCACCAGCAGAGACCGGGACAGGTCGAACACCGGGGAGCTGTTTTTT	CATSRDRDRSNTGELFF
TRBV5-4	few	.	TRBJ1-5	TGTGCCAGCAGTCAAGGTGGGAGAAATCAGCCCCAGCATTTT	CASSQGGRNQPQHF
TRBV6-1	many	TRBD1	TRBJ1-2	TGTGCCAGCAGTGCATCCGGGACAGCGCCCTCCCCTAACTATGGCTACACCTTC	CASSASGTAPSPNYGYTF
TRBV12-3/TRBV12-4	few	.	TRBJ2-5	TGTGCCAGCAGTCCCACGGCCGGATTGCAAGAGACCCAGTACTTC	CASSPTAGLQETQYF
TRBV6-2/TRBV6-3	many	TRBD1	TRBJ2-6	TGTGCCAGCAGTCGTATCCAGGGGGCGGGGGGGGCCAACGTCCTGACTTTC	CASSRIQGAGGANVLTF
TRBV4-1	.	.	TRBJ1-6	TGCGCCAGCAGCCAAGACGGGGCCACAGCAGGGAATTCACCCCTCCACTTT	CASSQDGATAGNSPLHF
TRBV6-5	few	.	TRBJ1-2	TGTGCCAGCAGTTACTCGAGCGGATCGAACTATGGCTACACCTTC	CASSYSSGSNYGYTF
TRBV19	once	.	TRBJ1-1	TGTGCCAGTATTAACTTGGGGCACACTGAAGCTTTCTTT	CASINLGHTEAFF